The 6 T cell receptor beta chains reported below all come from one sample, sequenced in a study of cytomegalovirus exposure and HLA in healthy donors. The PCR employed 60 Vbeta primers together with 13 Jbeta primers. TCRdb's copy holds only in-frame clones and misses some; the assay was immunoSEQ multiplex PCR. The clone table shows 200,000 to 250,000 clones, with the ten largest holding approximately 1%. What was sequenced was PBMCs. Receptors originate from a woman in her twenties or thirties in good health and CMV-seropositive.

This sequence joins TRBV29-1 and TRBJ1-6; TRBD1 matches 8 bases. Trimming removed 6 bases from V and 11 bases from J; junction bases left unmatched: 24. There are 18 residues in the CDR3. The germline CDR1 and CDR2 sequences are SQVTM and ANQGSEA. CDR3 nucleotides: TGCAGCGTCGTCTTAGACGTCGGCAGGGGGCTAGGGGATCCACCCCTCCACTTT. Its protein product is CSVVLDVGRGLGDPPLHF.

V is TRBV11-2 and J is TRBJ2-7, with 12 bases fitting TRBD1. Germline CDR1 and CDR2: SGHAT and FQNNGV. There are 14 residues in the CDR3. Trimming removed 4 bases from V and 7 bases from J; junction bases left unmatched: 5. The CDR3 loop reads CASSSGQGAGEQYF. In nucleotides, the CDR3 is TGTGCCAGCAGCTCGGGACAGGGGGCGGGTGAGCAGTACTTC.

The genes are TRBV19 and TRBJ2-7; 11 nucleotides line up with TRBD2. CDR1 is LNHDA, CDR2 SQIVND, per germline (reference sequence). The V and J ends lost 4 bases and 5 bases, in that order; junction bases with no gene match: 7. The CDR3 totals 15 residues. The CDR3 sequence: CASSTLAGGRNEQYF. Here the CDR3 DNA reads TGTGCCAGTAGTACCCTAGCGGGGGGTCGGAACGAGCAGTACTTC.

This chain uses TRBV9 with TRBJ1-2; the match to TRBD1 covers 8 bases. The ends lost 3 bases at V and 4 bases at J; junction bases unmatched: 2. CDR1 SGDLS and CDR2 YYNGEE come from the germline V gene. This CDR3 spans 13 amino acids. The CDR3 protein is CASSADRAYGYTF. The CDR3 DNA reads as TGTGCCAGCAGCGCGGACAGGGCCTATGGCTACACCTTC.

V and J are TRBV25-1 and TRBJ2-5; 8 positions agree with TRBD2. The CDR3 length is 17 residues. V lost 1 base to trimming and J lost 4 bases; unmatched junction nucleotides: 11. Germline loops: CDR1 MGHDK, CDR2 SYGVNS. The CDR3 protein is CASSEWVRRGGRETQYF. The CDR3 DNA sequence: TGTGCCAGCAGTGAATGGGTTCGTCGGGGGGGAAGAGAGACCCAGTACTTC.

The genes are TRBV7-2 and TRBJ1-6, with unresolved D. Trimming removed 5 bases from V and 2 bases from J, with 10 bases in between. CDR1 is SGHTA, CDR2 FQGNSA, per germline. This CDR3 has 15 amino acids. This CDR3 reads CASSRELAYNSPLHF. The CDR3 bases are TGTGCCAGCAGCCGAGAGTTAGCCTATAATTCACCCCTCCACTTT.